Shown below are 30 T cell receptor beta chains from a single sample sequenced in a study of T cells in Graves' hyperthyroidism and ophthalmopathy. Researchers took RNA transcripts and amplified the TCR beta CDR3 regions from them. HTBI primers were employed in a first-round RT-PCR of the TCR CDR3. In TCRdb, the multiplex PCR reads were re-called with MiXCR into one record per CDR3 protein. Of 800,000 or so distinct CDR3 sequences listed, 38% are singletons. Material: blood. The receptors here all came from a man younger than 35 with Graves' hyperthyroidism.

The J gene is TRBJ1-2, the V gene TRBV15; 8 bases are a match to TRBD1. This CDR3 is built from 15 residues. CDR1 and CDR2 from the germline V gene are LNHNV and YYDKDF (reference sequence). V lost 1 base and J lost 4; bases outside the gene matches: 5. The chain's CDR3 is CATSRGTGRGYGYTF. The CDR3 coding sequence is TGTGCCACCAGCAGAGGGACAGGGCGAGGCTATGGCTACACCTTC. Using reference TRBV15 and TRBJ1-2 for the parts outside the CDR3, the full variable domain is DAMVIQNPRYQVTQFGKPVTLSCSQTLNHNVMYWYQQKSSQAPKLLFHYYDKDFNNEADTPDNFQSRRPNTSFCFLDIRSPGLGDTAMYLCATSRGTGRGYGYTFGSGTRLTVV.

The chain carries TRBV2 and TRBJ1-6, with D perhaps TRBD1 (6 bases). CDR3 size: 14 residues. The germline V gene has CDR1 SNHLY and CDR2 FYNNEI. Trimming left V 5 bases short and J 7 bases short, with 12 bases between. The CDR3 spells CASSLRTVNSPLHF. The DNA for the CDR3 is TGTGCCAGCAGTTTGAGGACAGTCAATTCACCCCTCCACTTT. Variable domain in full (rest from reference TRBV2 and TRBJ1-6): EPEVTQTPSHQVTQMGQEVILRCVPISNHLYFYWYRQILGQKVEFLVSFYNNEISEKSEIFDDQFSVERPDGSNFTLKIRSTKLEDSAMYFCASSLRTVNSPLHFGNGTRLTVT.

Many counts were recorded for this clonotype. The genes are TRBV20-1 and TRBJ1-5, with D possibly being TRBD1 (6 bases). The V gene lost 6 bases and the J gene lost 1 base, with 13 bases spanning the gap. Germline V gives CDR1 DFQATT, CDR2 SNEGSKA (reference sequence). This CDR3 comprises 14 residues. The chain's CDR3 is CSAINRVSNQPQHF. Here the CDR3 DNA reads TGCAGTGCGATCAACAGGGTCAGCAATCAGCCCCAGCATTTT.

The table lists this clonotype with a count of one. The V call is TRBV7-9, the J call TRBJ1-1, with D unresolved. The CDR3 extends over 15 amino acids. Germline values: CDR1 SEHNR, CDR2 FQNEAQ (reference sequence). The ends were cut back, 5 bases at V and 0 bases at J, with 13 bases in the middle. The CDR3 loop reads CASSQNPLMNTEAFF. Here the CDR3 DNA reads TGTGCCAGCAGCCAAAACCCATTGATGAACACTGAAGCTTTCTTT.

This clonotype was detected only a few times. This chain connects TRBV6-5 to TRBJ2-7, with 7 positions matching TRBD1. Looked up from germline, CDR1 is MNHEY and CDR2 is SVGAGI. The CDR3 is 13 residues long. Trimming at V came to 6 bases and at J to 6 bases, leaving 8 bases not matched to a gene. The CDR3 loop reads CASRGDSLGEQYF. As DNA, the CDR3 is TGTGCCAGCAGGGGGGACAGCTTAGGCGAGCAGTACTTC.

CDR3 sequence: CASKDRGEQYF. The CDR3 nucleotides are TGTGCCAGCAAAGACAGGGGCGAGCAGTACTTC. The chain links TRBV2 to TRBJ2-7, with TRBD1 matching over 8 bases. The germline gives CDR1 SNHLY, CDR2 FYNNEI. Germline trimming cut 7 bases from V and 6 bases from J; bases unmatched to any gene: 2. This CDR3 comprises 11 residues. Combining the CDR3 with reference TRBV2 and TRBJ2-7 gives the whole variable domain EPEVTQTPSHQVTQMGQEVILRCVPISNHLYFYWYRQILGQKVEFLVSFYNNEISEKSEIFDDQFSVERPDGSNFTLKIRSTKLEDSAMYFCASKDRGEQYFGPGTRLTVT.

This clonotype came up many times. The J gene is TRBJ2-5, the V gene TRBV19; 8 nucleotides line up with TRBD1. This CDR3 comprises 14 residues. The germline gives CDR1 LNHDA, CDR2 SQIVND (reference sequence). J lost 4 bases, V lost 8 bases, and 9 bases had no gene match. This CDR3 is CASGETGDTETQYF. Here the CDR3 DNA reads TGTGCCAGTGGGGAGACAGGGGATACAGAGACCCAGTACTTC. Based on the CDR3 plus reference TRBV19 and TRBJ2-5, the full variable domain is DGGITQSPKYLFRKEGQNVTLSCEQNLNHDAMYWYRQDPGQGLRLIYYSQIVNDFQKGDIAEGYSVSREKKESFPLTVTSAQKNPTAFYLCASGETGDTETQYFGPGTRLLVL.

As concerns this clonotype: Being one base from a much bigger clone, this may be a read error. This rearrangement joins TRBV7-8 to TRBJ1-5; no clear D gene. CDR1 SGHVS and CDR2 FQNEAQ come from the germline V gene. V shed 8 bases and J shed 5 bases, with 10 bases lying between them. This CDR3 is built from 12 residues. The CDR3 DNA sequence: TGTGCCAGCGGCTATCCTTATCAGCCCCAGCATTTT. It specifies CASGYPYQPQHF.

This clonotype was seen just once. A read error may explain this, as a much larger clone is one base away. CDR3 bases: TGCAGCGTTGGGCCAGCGCCGGGCGAGCAGTACTTC. The encoded protein is CSVGPAPGEQYF. V gene TRBV29-1 combines with J gene TRBJ2-7; D is undetermined. Germline V gives CDR1 SQVTM, CDR2 ANQGSEA. V shed 4 bases and J shed 6 bases, with 13 bases lying between them. The CDR3 length is 12 residues.

This clonotype was detected many times. V usage is TRBV20-1 and J usage is TRBJ2-6; no reliable D call. CDR3 length equals 16 residues. V lost 3 bases, J lost 2 bases, and 14 bases lay in between. Per germline, CDR1 DFQATT and CDR2 SNEGSKA (reference sequence). The chain's CDR3 is CSASGQAWAGANVLTF. In DNA, the CDR3 is TGCAGTGCTAGTGGGCAGGCGTGGGCTGGGGCCAACGTCCTGACTTTC.

The sample holds a few counts of this clonotype. The chain is built from TRBV20-1 and TRBJ2-7; 7 nucleotides align to TRBD1. V gave up 6 bases and J gave up 4 bases; unmatched junction bases: 12. The CDR3 loop spans 14 amino acids. Per the germline V gene, CDR1 is DFQATT and CDR2 is SNEGSKA (reference sequence). CDR3 in amino acids: CSAGATGDWYEQYF. The CDR3 bases are TGCAGTGCCGGGGCAACAGGGGATTGGTACGAGCAGTACTTC.

The chain combines TRBV6-2 or TRBV6-3 with TRBJ1-1; unclear D gene. The V gene lost 0 bases and the J gene lost 1 base, with 12 bases spanning the gap. The germline V gene has CDR1 MNHEY and CDR2 SVGEGT. The CDR3 consists of 16 residues. CDR3 region: CASSYSVSRGNTEAFF. The CDR3 region has the DNA TGTGCCAGCAGTTACTCTGTGAGCCGTGGGAACACTGAAGCTTTCTTT.

J is TRBJ1-1 and V is TRBV6-6; D perhaps matches TRBD1 (5 bases). This CDR3 is built from 12 residues. V was shortened by 0 bases and J by 10 bases, with 9 bases between the two germline ends. From germline, CDR1 is MNHNY and CDR2 SVGAGI (reference sequence). The DNA of the CDR3 is TGTGCCAGCAGTTACTCTGGGGGAGCAGCTTTCTTT. Residues: CASSYSGGAAFF.

This clonotype was recorded many times. The rearrangement uses TRBV19 and TRBJ2-7; D gene uncertain. This CDR3 has 13 residues. Germline CDR1 reads LNHDA; CDR2 reads SQIVND (reference sequence). V gave up 5 bases and J gave up 2 bases, with 10 bases separating them. The CDR3 is CASSSAGPYEQYF. The CDR3 DNA reads TGTGCCAGTAGTTCAGCAGGCCCCTACGAGCAGTACTTC.

This clonotype was detected many times. The J gene is TRBJ1-1, the V gene TRBV15, with 7 bases that match TRBD1. Unmatched junction bases numbered 11, after V lost 8 bases and J lost 5 bases. The CDR3 length is 14 residues. Germline V gene data show CDR1 as LNHNV and CDR2 as YYDKDF (reference sequence). The CDR3 here is CATVETGRETEAFF. CDR3 nucleotides: TGTGCCACCGTAGAGACAGGGCGGGAGACTGAAGCTTTCTTT.

This clonotype was picked up many times. V gene TRBV29-1 combines with J gene TRBJ2-7; D is unclear. Germline V gives CDR1 SQVTM, CDR2 ANQGSEA. CDR3 length equals 13 residues. Trimming shortened V by 5 bases and J by 0 bases, and 11 bases separated the two germline ends. The CDR3 sequence is CSVRGTLSYEQYF. As DNA, the CDR3 is TGCAGCGTTCGAGGAACCCTCTCCTACGAGCAGTACTTC.

This clonotype was seen a few times. V and J are TRBV13 and TRBJ1-3; D is uncertain. Between the trimmed V and J ends, which lost 0 bases and 0 bases, there was a span of 6 bases. Germline CDR1 and CDR2: PRHDT and FYEKMQ (reference sequence). The CDR3 consists of 15 residues. Written as DNA, the CDR3 is TGTGCCAGCAGCTTAGGACGGATCTCTGGAAACACCATATATTTT. Amino acids: CASSLGRISGNTIYF. Using reference TRBV13 and TRBJ1-3 for the parts outside the CDR3, the full variable domain is AAGVIQSPRHLIKEKRETATLKCYPIPRHDTVYWYQQGPGQDPQFLISFYEKMQSDKGSIPDRFSAQQFSDYHSELNMSSLELGDSALYFCASSLGRISGNTIYFGEGSWLTVV.

There are a few counts of this clonotype. This chain links TRBV10-3 with TRBJ2-2; tentatively, D is TRBD1 (5 bases). This CDR3 region has 13 residues. Per germline, CDR1 ENHRY and CDR2 SYGVKD. Trimming removed 10 bases from V and 3 bases from J, with 12 bases in between. For the CDR3, the DNA is TGTGCCAGTCGACAGCTTGACACCGGGGAGCTGTTTTTT. Its protein is CASRQLDTGELFF.

This clonotype appeared many times. This rearrangement joins TRBV10-3 to TRBJ1-4; tentative D call: TRBD1 (5 bases). Trimming removed 6 bases from V and 6 bases from J, with 8 bases in between. This CDR3 has 12 residues. Looked up from germline, CDR1 is ENHRY and CDR2 is SYGVKD. This CDR3 is CAISPGDEKLFF. The DNA for the CDR3 is TGTGCCATCAGCCCGGGGGATGAAAAACTGTTTTTT.

The chain has TRBV10-3 and TRBJ2-7; 13 bases are a match to TRBD2. CDR3 length: 15 residues. Germline loops: CDR1 ENHRY, CDR2 SYGVKD. Unmatched junction bases numbered 7, after V lost 11 bases and J lost 0 bases. CDR3 DNA sequence: TGTGCCGTAGGGACTAGCGGGATAGTCTCCTACGAGCAGTACTTC. Its protein is CAVGTSGIVSYEQYF.

The CDR3, as DNA: TGTGCCAGCAGCTTGGTGGGGGACCTCCACTTT. Translating it yields CASSLVGDLHF. The genes are TRBV7-9 and TRBJ1-6; possible D gene TRBD1, 5 bases. Trimming stripped 3 bases from V and 15 bases from J, with 9 bases between. CDR3 size: 11 residues. The germline CDR1 and CDR2 sequences are SEHNR and FQNEAQ (reference sequence).

The chain carries TRBV14 and TRBJ2-7, with 8 bases fitting TRBD1. The CDR3 length is 15 residues. J was trimmed by 5 bases and V by 1 base; bases with no gene match: 7. Per germline, CDR1 SGHDN and CDR2 FVKESK. CDR3 bases: TGTGCCAGCAGCCAAGTTGGGACAGGTGTCAACGAGCAGTACTTC. It codes for CASSQVGTGVNEQYF.

The chain combines TRBV6-1 with TRBJ2-7, with D possibly being TRBD2 (5 bases). The CDR3 runs 13 residues. The germline V gene has CDR1 MNHNS and CDR2 SASEGT. V lost 6 bases, J lost 3 bases, and 12 bases lay in between. CDR3 residues: CASSPSGFYEQYF. In DNA, the CDR3 is TGTGCCAGCAGCCCGTCGGGGTTCTACGAGCAGTACTTC.

The sample holds many counts of this clonotype. The chain couples TRBV12-3 or TRBV12-4 to TRBJ2-5, with 9 nucleotides matching TRBD2. The CDR3 runs to 14 residues. V was clipped by 6 bases and J by 4 bases; unmatched bases: 6. CDR3 region: CASSASGTSETQYF. The DNA for the CDR3 is TGTGCCAGCAGCGCTAGCGGGACCTCAGAGACCCAGTACTTC.

This clonotype has ten or more counts. The V gene is TRBV20-1, the J gene TRBJ2-5, with 7 positions matching TRBD2. CDR3 length equals 13 residues. CDR1 DFQATT and CDR2 SNEGSKA come from the germline V gene (reference sequence). The V segment lost 1 base and the J segment 2 bases; nucleotides outside the gene matches: 1. CDR3 amino acids: CSARAAGQETQYF. CDR3 nucleotide sequence: TGCAGTGCTAGAGCAGCGGGGCAAGAGACCCAGTACTTC.

The chain recombines TRBV14 with TRBJ2-2, with D perhaps assigned TRBD1 or TRBD2 (5 bases each). This CDR3 is built from 15 residues. V lost 0 bases and J lost 8, with 13 bases in between. Germline V CDR1 and CDR2: SGHDN, FVKESK. In DNA form, the CDR3 reads TGTGCCAGCAGCCAAGAAAGAACTAGGGGTGGGGAGCTGTTTTTT. Its translation is CASSQERTRGGELFF. The full variable domain, in which reference TRBV14 and TRBJ2-2 provide the parts outside the CDR3, is EAGVTQFPSHSVIEKGQTVTLRCDPISGHDNLYWYRRVMGKEIKFLLHFVKESKQDESGMPNNRFLAERTGGTYSTLKVQPAELEDSGVYFCASSQERTRGGELFFGEGSRLTVL.

The V gene is TRBV20-1, the J gene TRBJ2-2; 10 nucleotides agree with TRBD1. Germline-derived CDR1 and CDR2 are DFQATT and SNEGSKA (reference sequence). Unmatched junction bases numbered 4, after V lost 1 base and J lost 8 bases. The CDR3 has 14 residues. The CDR3: CSARGDRGLGELFF. In DNA form, the CDR3 reads TGCAGTGCTAGAGGAGACAGGGGGCTTGGGGAGCTGTTTTTT.

Comments on this clonotype: One base away lies a much larger clone, so this may be a sequencing read error. Given the absence of the conserved phenylalanine or tryptophan at the CDR3 end, a read error is likely. The chain employs TRBV20-1 and TRBJ1-1; possible D gene TRBD1, 5 bases. Germline V gives CDR1 DFQATT, CDR2 SNEGSKA (reference sequence). V lost 5 bases and J lost 6, with 13 bases in between. The CDR3 runs to 12 residues. This CDR3 reads CSAGTGAAEAFL. CDR3 in DNA: TGCAGTGCTGGGACCGGGGCAGCTGAAGCTTTCCTT.

The chain joins TRBV20-1 to TRBJ2-2; 10 bases are shared with TRBD1. Germline assignment: CDR1 DFQATT and CDR2 SNEGSKA (reference sequence). CDR3 length: 14 residues. Germline trimming cut 4 bases from V and 7 bases from J; bases unmatched to any gene: 6. The chain's CDR3 is CSAIGQGVDGELFF. The CDR3 nucleotides read TGCAGTGCTATTGGACAGGGGGTCGACGGGGAGCTGTTTTTT.

With respect to this clonotype: Compared with germline, one end of the junction differs, possibly owing to a read error. The chain recombines TRBV19 with TRBJ1-6, with 9 nucleotides matching TRBD1. The CDR3 runs to 14 residues. Germline V gives CDR1 LNHDA, CDR2 SQIVND (reference sequence). CDR3 nucleotide sequence: TGTGCCAGCAGCCCAGACAGGGGGGAATCACCCATCCACTTT. Protein sequence: CASSPDRGESPIHF.